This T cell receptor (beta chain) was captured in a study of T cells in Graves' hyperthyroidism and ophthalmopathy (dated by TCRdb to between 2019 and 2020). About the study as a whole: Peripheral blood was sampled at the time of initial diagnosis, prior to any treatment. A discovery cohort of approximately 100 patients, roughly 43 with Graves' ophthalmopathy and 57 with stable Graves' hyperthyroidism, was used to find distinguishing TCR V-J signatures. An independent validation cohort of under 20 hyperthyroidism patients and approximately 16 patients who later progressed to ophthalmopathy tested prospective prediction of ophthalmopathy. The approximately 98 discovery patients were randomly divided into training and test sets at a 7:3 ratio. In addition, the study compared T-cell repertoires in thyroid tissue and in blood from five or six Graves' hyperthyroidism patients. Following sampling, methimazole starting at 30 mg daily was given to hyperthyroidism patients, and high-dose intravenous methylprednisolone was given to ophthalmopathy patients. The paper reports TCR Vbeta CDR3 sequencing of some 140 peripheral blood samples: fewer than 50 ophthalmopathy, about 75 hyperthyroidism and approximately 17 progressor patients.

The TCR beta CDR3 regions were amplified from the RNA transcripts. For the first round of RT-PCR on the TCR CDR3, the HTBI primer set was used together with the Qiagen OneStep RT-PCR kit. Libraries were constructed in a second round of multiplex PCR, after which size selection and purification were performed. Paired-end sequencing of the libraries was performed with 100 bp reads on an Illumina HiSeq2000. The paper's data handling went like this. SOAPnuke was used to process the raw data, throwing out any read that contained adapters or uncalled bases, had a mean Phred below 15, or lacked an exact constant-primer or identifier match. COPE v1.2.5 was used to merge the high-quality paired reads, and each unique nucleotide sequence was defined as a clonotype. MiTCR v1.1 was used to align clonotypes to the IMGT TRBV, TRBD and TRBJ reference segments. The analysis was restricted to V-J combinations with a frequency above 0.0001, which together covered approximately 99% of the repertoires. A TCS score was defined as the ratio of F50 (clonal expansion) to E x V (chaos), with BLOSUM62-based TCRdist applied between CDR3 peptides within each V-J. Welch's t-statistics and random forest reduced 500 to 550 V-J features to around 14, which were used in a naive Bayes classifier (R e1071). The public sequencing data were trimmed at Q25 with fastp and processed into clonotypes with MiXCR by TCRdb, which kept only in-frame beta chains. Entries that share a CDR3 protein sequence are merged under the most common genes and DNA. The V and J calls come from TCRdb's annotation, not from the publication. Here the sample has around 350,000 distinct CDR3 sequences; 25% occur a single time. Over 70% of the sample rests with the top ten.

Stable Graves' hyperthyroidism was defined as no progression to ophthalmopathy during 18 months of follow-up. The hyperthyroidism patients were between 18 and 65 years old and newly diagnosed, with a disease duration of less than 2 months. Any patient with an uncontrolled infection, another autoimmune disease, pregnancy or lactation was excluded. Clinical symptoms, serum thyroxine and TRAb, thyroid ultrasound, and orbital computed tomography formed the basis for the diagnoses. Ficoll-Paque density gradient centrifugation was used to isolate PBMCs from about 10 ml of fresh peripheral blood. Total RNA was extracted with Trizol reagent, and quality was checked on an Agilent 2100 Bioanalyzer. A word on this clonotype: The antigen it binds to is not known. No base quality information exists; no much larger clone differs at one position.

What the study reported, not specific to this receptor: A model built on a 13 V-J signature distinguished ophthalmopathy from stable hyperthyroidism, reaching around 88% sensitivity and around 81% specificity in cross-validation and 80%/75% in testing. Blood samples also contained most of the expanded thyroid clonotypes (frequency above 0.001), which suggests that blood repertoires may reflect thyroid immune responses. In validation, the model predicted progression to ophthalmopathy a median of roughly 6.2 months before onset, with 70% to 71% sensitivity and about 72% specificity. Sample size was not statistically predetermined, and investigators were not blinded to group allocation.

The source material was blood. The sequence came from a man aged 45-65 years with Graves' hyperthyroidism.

The DNA reads as follows: TGCAGTGCTAGCGACAGGGGCCGAAGCTCCTACAATGAGCAGTTCTTC. This translates into CSASDRGRSSYNEQFF. This sequence uses TRBV20-1 and TRBJ2-1, with 8 middle bases fitting TRBD1. Looking up the germline V gene (reference sequence) yields CDR1 DFQATT and CDR2 SNEGSKA. The germline V end is reduced by 3 bases and the J end by 0 bases; junction bases left unmatched: 7. The CDR3 spans 16 residues, from the cysteine through the phenylalanine. Only CDR3 DNA remains: 48 bases, in frame from the first base.